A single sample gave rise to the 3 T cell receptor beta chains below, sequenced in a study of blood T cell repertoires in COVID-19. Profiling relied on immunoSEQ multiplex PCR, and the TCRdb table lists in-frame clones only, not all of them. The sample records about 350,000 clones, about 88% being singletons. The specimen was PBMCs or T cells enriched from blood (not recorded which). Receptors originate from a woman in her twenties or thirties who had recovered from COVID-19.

The CDR3 sequence: CASRERQKSYNEQFF. The DNA of the CDR3 is TGTGCCAGCAGGGAAAGACAGAAATCCTACAATGAGCAGTTCTTC. The genes are TRBV11-2 and TRBJ2-1; maybe TRBD1 (5 bases). The CDR3 is 15 residues long. The germline CDR1 and CDR2 sequences are SGHAT and FQNNGV. Between the trimmed V and J ends, which lost 6 bases and 1 base, there was a span of 13 bases. Together with reference TRBV11-2 and TRBJ2-1, the CDR3 gives the full variable domain: EAGVAQSPRYKIIEKRQSVAFWCNPISGHATLYWYQQILGQGPKLLIQFQNNGVVDDSQLPKDRFSAERLKGVDSTLKIQPAKLEDSAVYLCASRERQKSYNEQFFGPGTRLTVL.

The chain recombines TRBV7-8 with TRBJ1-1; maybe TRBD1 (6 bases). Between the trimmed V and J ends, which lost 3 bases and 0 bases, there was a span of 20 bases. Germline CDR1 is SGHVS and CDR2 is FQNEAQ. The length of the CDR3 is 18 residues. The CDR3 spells CASSLPPDSPAMNTEAFF. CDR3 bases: TGTGCCAGCAGCTTGCCTCCGGACAGCCCGGCAATGAACACTGAAGCTTTCTTT.

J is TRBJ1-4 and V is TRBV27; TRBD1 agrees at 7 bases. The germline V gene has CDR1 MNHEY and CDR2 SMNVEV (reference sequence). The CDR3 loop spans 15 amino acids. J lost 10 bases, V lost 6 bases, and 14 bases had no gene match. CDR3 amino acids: CASSERGQGGGKLFF. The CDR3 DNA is TGTGCCAGCAGCGAGAGGGGGCAAGGGGGAGGAAAACTGTTTTTT.